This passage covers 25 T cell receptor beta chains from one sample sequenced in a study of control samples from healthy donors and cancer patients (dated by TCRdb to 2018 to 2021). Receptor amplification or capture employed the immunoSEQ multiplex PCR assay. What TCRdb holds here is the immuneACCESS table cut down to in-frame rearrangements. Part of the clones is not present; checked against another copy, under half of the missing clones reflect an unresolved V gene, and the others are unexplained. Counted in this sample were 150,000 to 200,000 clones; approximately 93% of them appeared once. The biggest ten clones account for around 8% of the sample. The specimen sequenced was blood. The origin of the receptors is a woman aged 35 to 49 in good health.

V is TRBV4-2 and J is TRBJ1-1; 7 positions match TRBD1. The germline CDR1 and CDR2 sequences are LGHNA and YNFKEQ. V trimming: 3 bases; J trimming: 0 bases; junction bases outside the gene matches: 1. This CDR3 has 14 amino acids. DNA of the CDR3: TGTGCCAGCAGCCACGGGACAGTGAACACTGAAGCTTTCTTT. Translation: CASSHGTVNTEAFF.

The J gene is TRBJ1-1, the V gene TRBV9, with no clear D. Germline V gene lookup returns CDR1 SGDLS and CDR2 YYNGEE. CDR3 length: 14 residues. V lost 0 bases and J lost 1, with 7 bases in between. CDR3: CASSVARTNTEAFF. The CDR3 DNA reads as TGTGCCAGCAGCGTAGCTAGGACGAACACTGAAGCTTTCTTT.

CDR3 amino acids: CASSLIQGPINSPLHF. CDR3 coding DNA: TGTGCCAGCAGCTTAATCCAGGGACCCATCAATTCACCCCTCCACTTT. This sequence joins TRBV7-2 and TRBJ1-6; D is perhaps TRBD1 (5 bases). The V gene lost 2 bases and the J gene lost 7 bases, with 15 bases spanning the gap. The CDR3 is 16 amino acids. Germline CDR1 and CDR2: SGHTA and FQGNSA.

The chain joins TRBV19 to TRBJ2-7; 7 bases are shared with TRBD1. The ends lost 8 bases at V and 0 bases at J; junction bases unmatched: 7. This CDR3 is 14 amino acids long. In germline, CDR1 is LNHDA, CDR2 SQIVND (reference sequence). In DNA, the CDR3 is TGTGCCAGTTCCGGGACAGTCGGCTCCTACGAGCAGTACTTC. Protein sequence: CASSGTVGSYEQYF. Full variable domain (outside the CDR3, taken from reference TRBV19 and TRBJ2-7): DGGITQSPKYLFRKEGQNVTLSCEQNLNHDAMYWYRQDPGQGLRLIYYSQIVNDFQKGDIAEGYSVSREKKESFPLTVTSAQKNPTAFYLCASSGTVGSYEQYFGPGTRLTVT.

CDR3 sequence (DNA): TGTGCCAGTAGAAGAAGACAGGGGGCTAGGTACACTGAAGCTTTCTTT. Translation: CASRRRQGARYTEAFF. The chain couples TRBV19 to TRBJ1-1; 10 bases fit TRBD1. The CDR3 is made up of 16 amino acids. Germline assignment: CDR1 LNHDA and CDR2 SQIVND (reference sequence). V shed 6 bases and J 3 bases; nucleotides not matched to a gene: 10.

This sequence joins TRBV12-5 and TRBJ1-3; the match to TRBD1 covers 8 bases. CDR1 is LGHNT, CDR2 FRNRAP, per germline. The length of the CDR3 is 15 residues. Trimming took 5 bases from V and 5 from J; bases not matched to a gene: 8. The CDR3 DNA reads TGTGCTAGTGGTCGCTCGACAGGGGCGAGAAACACCATATATTTT. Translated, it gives CASGRSTGARNTIYF.

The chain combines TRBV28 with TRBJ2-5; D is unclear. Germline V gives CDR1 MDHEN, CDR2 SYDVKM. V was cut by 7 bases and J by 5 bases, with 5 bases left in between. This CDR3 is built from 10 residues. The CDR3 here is CASIGETQYF. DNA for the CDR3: TGTGCCAGCATCGGGGAGACCCAGTACTTC. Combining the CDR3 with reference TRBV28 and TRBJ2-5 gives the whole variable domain DVKVTQSSRYLVKRTGEKVFLECVQDMDHENMFWYRQDPGLGLRLIYFSYDVKMKEKGDIPEGYSVSREKKERFSLILESASTNQTSMYLCASIGETQYFGPGTRLLVL.

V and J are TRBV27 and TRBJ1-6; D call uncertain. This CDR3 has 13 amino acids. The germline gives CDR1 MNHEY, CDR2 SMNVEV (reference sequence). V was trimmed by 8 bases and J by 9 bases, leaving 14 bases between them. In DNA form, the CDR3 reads TGTGCCAGCGCTCCGGAAAGGAGTTCACCCCTCCACTTT. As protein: CASAPERSSPLHF.

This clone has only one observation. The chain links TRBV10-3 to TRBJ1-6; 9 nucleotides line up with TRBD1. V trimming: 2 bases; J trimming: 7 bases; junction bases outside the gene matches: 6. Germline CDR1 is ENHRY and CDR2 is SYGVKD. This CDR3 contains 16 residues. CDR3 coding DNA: TGTGCCATCAGTGAGGGGACAGGGTACAAAAATTCACCCCTCCACTTT. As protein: CAISEGTGYKNSPLHF.

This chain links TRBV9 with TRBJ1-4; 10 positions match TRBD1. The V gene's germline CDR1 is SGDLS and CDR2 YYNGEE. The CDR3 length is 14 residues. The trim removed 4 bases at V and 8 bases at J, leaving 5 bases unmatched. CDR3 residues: CASSPPTGGEKLFF. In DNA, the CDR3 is TGTGCCAGCAGCCCCCCGACAGGGGGCGAAAAACTGTTTTTT.

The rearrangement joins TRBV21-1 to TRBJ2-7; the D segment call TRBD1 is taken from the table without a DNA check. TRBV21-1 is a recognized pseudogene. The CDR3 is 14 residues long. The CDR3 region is CAPAPRDTAYEQYF. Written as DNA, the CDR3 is TGTGCCCCCGCCCCAAGGGACACCGCCTACGAGCAGTACTTC.

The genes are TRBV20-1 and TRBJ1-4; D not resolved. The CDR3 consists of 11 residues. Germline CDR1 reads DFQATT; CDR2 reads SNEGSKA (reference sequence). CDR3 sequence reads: CTPWANEKLFF. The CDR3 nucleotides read TGCACCCCGTGGGCTAATGAAAAACTGTTTTTT.

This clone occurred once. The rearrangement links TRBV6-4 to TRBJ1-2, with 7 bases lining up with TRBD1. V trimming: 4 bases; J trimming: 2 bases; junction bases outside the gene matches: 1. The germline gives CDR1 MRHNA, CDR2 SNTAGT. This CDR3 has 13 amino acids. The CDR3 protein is CASSGQGNYGYTF. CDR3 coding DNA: TGTGCCAGCAGTGGACAGGGAAACTATGGCTACACCTTC.

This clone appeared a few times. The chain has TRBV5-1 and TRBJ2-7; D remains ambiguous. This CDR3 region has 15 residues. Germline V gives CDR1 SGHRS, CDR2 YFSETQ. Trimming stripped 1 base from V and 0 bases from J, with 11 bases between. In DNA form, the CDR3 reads TGCGCCAGCAGCTTGTGGCTACAGAGCTCCTACGAGCAGTACTTC. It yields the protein CASSLWLQSSYEQYF.

The CDR3 region has the DNA TGTGCCAGCAGTGTAGGCAGGGAAGAGACCCAGTACTTC. This sequence encodes CASSVGREETQYF. The chain employs TRBV2 and TRBJ2-5; the D gene is possibly TRBD1 (5 bases). Per the germline V gene, CDR1 is SNHLY and CDR2 is FYNNEI. The CDR3 loop spans 13 amino acids. Trimming took 4 bases from V and 3 from J, leaving 9 bases between them.

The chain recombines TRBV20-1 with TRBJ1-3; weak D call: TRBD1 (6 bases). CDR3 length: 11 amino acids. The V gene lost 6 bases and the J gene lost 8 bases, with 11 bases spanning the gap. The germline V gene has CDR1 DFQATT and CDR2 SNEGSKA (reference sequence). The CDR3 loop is CSAGGGYTIYF. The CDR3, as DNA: TGCAGTGCAGGGGGGGGCTACACCATATATTTT.

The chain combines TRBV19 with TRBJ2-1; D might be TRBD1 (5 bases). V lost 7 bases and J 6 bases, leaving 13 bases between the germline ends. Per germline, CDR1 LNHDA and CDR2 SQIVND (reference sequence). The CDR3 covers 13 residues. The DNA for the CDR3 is TGTGCCAGTATGGACAAGAATTTCAATGAGCAGTTCTTC. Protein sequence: CASMDKNFNEQFF.

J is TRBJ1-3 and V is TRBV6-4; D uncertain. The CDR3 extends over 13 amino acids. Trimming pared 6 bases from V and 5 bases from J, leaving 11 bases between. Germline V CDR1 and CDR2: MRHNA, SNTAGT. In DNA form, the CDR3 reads TGTGCCAGCAGGGGGTCCCCCCGAAACACCATATATTTT. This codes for CASRGSPRNTIYF.

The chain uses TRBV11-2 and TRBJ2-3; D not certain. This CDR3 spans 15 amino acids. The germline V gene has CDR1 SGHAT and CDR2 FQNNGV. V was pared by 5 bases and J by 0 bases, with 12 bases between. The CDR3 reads CASSPAGISTDTQYF. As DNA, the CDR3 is TGTGCCAGCAGCCCAGCTGGCATAAGCACAGATACGCAGTATTTT.

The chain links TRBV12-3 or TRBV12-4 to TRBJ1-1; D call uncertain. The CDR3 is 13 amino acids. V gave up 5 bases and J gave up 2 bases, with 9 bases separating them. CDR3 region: CASSLTDNTEAFF. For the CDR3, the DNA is TGTGCCAGCAGTCTGACGGATAACACTGAAGCTTTCTTT.

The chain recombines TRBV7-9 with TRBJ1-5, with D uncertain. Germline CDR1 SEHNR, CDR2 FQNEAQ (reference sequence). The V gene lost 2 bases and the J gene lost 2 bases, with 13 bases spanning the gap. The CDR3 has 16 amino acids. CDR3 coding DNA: TGTGCCAGCAGCTTAATTGGACCTTCGGGCAATCAGCCCCAGCATTTT. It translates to CASSLIGPSGNQPQHF.

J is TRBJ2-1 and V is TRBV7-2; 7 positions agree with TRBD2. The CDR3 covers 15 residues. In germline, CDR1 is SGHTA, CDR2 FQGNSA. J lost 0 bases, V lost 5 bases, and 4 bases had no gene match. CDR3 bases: TGTGCCAGCAGCCCGCGGGGGAGCTCCTACAATGAGCAGTTCTTC. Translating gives CASSPRGSSYNEQFF.

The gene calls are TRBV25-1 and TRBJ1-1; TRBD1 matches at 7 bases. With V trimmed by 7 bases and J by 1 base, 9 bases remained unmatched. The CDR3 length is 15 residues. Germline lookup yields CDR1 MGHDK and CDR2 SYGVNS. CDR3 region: CASTPPGTANTEAFF. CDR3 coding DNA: TGTGCCAGCACCCCCCCCGGGACAGCGAACACTGAAGCTTTCTTT. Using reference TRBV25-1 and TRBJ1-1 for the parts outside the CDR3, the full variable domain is EADIYQTPRYLVIGTGKKITLECSQTMGHDKMYWYQQDPGMELHLIHYSYGVNSTEKGDLSSESTVSRIRTEHFPLTLESARPSHTSQYLCASTPPGTANTEAFFGQGTRLTVV.

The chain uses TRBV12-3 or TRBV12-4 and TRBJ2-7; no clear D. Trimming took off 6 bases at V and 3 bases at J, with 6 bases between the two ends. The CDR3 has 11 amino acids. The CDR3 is CASSRHYEQYF. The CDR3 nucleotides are TGTGCCAGCAGCCGACACTACGAGCAGTACTTC.

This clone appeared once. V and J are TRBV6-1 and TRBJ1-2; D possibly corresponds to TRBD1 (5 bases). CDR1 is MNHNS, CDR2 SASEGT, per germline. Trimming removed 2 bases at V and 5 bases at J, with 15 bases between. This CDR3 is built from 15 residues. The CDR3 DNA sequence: TGTGCCAGCAGTGAAATAAGGGCCCAGGGATATGGCTACACCTTC. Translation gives CASSEIRAQGYGYTF.